This T cell receptor (beta chain) was sequenced in a study of early T cells in non-severe SARS-CoV-2 infection. V lost 3 bases, J lost 8 bases, and 5 bases lay in between. The CDR3 is 11 amino acids. Per the germline V gene, CDR1 is MNHNS and CDR2 is SASEGT. Each CDR3 protein gets one entry after TCRdb re-called the 5' RACE reads with MiXCR. The sample consists of around 78,000 distinct CDR3 sequences, about 14% of them appearing once. This chain joins TRBV6-1 and TRBJ2-1; unclear D gene. Specimen: whole blood. This TCR derives from an adult who was a healthcare worker with PCR-confirmed SARS-CoV-2 infection or an uninfected control (not recorded which). The CDR3 DNA sequence: TGTGCCAGCAGTGATTTTCATGAGCAGTTCTTC. It encodes CASSDFHEQFF.